The 29 T cell receptor beta chains listed next were all sequenced from one sample in a study of shared clonotypes between healthy human individuals. Method: immunoSEQ multiplex PCR; TCRdb's copy keeps in-frame clones and lacks some. The sample holds hundreds of thousands of clones, approximately 96% seen once. Naive CD8 cells comprised CD45RO-negative, CCR7-positively selected cells, excluding terminally differentiated effector memory CD45RA+ cells. The material sequenced was naive CD8+ T cells sorted from blood. Receptor source: a woman in her twenties or thirties in good health.

This chain links TRBV28 with TRBJ2-3, with 7 bases lining up with TRBD2. The CDR3 runs 17 residues. CDR1 is MDHEN and CDR2 is SYDVKM in the germline V gene. The V segment lost 1 base and the J segment 3 bases; nucleotides outside the gene matches: 10. The CDR3 DNA is TGTGCCAGCAGTTTATTTCCTTGGGGGGAGGGAACAGATACGCAGTATTTT. Its protein is CASSLFPWGEGTDTQYF.

The chain recombines TRBV19 with TRBJ2-1; D not resolved. Trimming cost V 3 bases and J 0 bases, with 9 bases left between them. The CDR3 runs to 15 residues. CDR1 and CDR2 (germline): LNHDA, SQIVND (reference sequence). The CDR3 loop is CASSILVGSYNEQFF. The CDR3 DNA reads as TGTGCCAGTAGTATTTTAGTGGGCTCCTACAATGAGCAGTTCTTC.

Turning to this clone: Other DNA sequences from this sample encode an identical CDR3 as well. This chain uses TRBV27 with TRBJ1-1; D is perhaps TRBD1 (6 bases). Trimming took 3 bases from V and 1 from J, leaving 9 bases between them. Germline V gene data show CDR1 as MNHEY and CDR2 as SMNVEV (reference sequence). This CDR3 has 14 residues. Here the CDR3 reads CASSLRTANTEAFF. In nucleotides, the CDR3 is TGTGCCAGCAGTTTGAGGACAGCGAACACTGAAGCTTTCTTT.

The J gene is TRBJ1-1, the V gene TRBV28; 11 bases fit TRBD1. CDR3 length: 14 amino acids. V lost 6 bases to trimming and J lost 5 bases; unmatched junction nucleotides: 5. Looked up from germline, CDR1 is MDHEN and CDR2 is SYDVKM. CDR3 in amino acids: CASRSGQGETEAFF. Written as DNA, the CDR3 is TGTGCCAGCAGGTCGGGACAGGGGGAGACTGAAGCTTTCTTT.

V gene TRBV7-9 combines with J gene TRBJ2-1; TRBD2 aligns across 10 bases. The CDR3 has 15 amino acids. Germline V gene sequence: CDR1 SEHNR, CDR2 FQNEAQ (reference sequence). J lost 4 bases, V lost 5 bases, and 5 bases had no gene match. CDR3 protein: CASSPSAGGYNEQFF. CDR3 nucleotides: TGTGCCAGCAGCCCCTCAGCGGGAGGGTACAATGAGCAGTTCTTC.

The rearrangement uses TRBV25-1 and TRBJ2-3; D may match TRBD1 or TRBD2 (5 bases each). The CDR3 sequence is 14 residues long. V lost 6 bases and J lost 6, with 16 bases in between. Germline CDR1 is MGHDK and CDR2 is SYGVNS. In DNA form, the CDR3 reads TGTGCCAGCAGGCCTAATGGGGGTTTGGATACGCAGTATTTT. It specifies CASRPNGGLDTQYF.

The chain carries TRBV6-1 and TRBJ1-6, with D hard to call. The CDR3 totals 13 residues. Per the germline V gene, CDR1 is MNHNS and CDR2 is SASEGT. V was clipped by 1 base and J by 7 bases, with 5 bases between them. CDR3 sequence reads: CASSEEVNSPLHF. The CDR3 coding sequence is TGTGCCAGCAGTGAAGAAGTAAATTCACCCCTCCACTTT.

A word on this clone: The sample has other DNA sequences that encode this CDR3 too. The V call is TRBV7-9, the J call TRBJ2-7; D not certain. In germline, CDR1 is SEHNR, CDR2 FQNEAQ (reference sequence). Trimming removed 3 bases from V and 3 bases from J, with 3 bases in between. The CDR3 has 11 amino acids. The CDR3 DNA sequence: TGTGCCAGCAGCTTCAGCTACGAGCAGTACTTC. It translates to CASSFSYEQYF.

The chain links TRBV10-3 to TRBJ2-7; 8 nucleotides match TRBD2. CDR1 ENHRY and CDR2 SYGVKD come from the germline V gene. With 3 bases clipped from V and 1 base from J, the junction kept 14 bases outside the gene matches. The CDR3 length is 18 residues. The DNA for the CDR3 is TGTGCCATCAGTGATTCTCTAGCGGGCGCGCTAGGGTCCTACGAGCAGTACTTC. Its translation is CAISDSLAGALGSYEQYF.

The chain combines TRBV27 with TRBJ2-7; D might be TRBD1 (5 bases). CDR1 and CDR2 from the germline V gene are MNHEY and SMNVEV (reference sequence). The CDR3 is made up of 12 amino acids. V lost 8 bases to trimming and J lost 2 bases, with 10 bases between them. CDR3 in amino acids: CASGDSTYEQYF. The CDR3 DNA is TGTGCCAGCGGAGACAGTACCTACGAGCAGTACTTC.

The J gene is TRBJ1-2, the V gene TRBV11-1; D might be TRBD1 (5 bases). The CDR3 contains 14 residues. Germline CDR1 reads SGHAT; CDR2 reads FQDESV (reference sequence). V dropped 4 bases and J dropped 0 bases, with 9 bases sitting between them. The DNA for the CDR3 is TGTGCCAGCAGCTCGACAGATACTAACTATGGCTACACCTTC. Translated, it gives CASSSTDTNYGYTF. Based on the CDR3 plus reference TRBV11-1 and TRBJ1-2, the full variable domain is EAEVAQSPRYKITEKSQAVAFWCDPISGHATLYWYRQILGQGPELLVQFQDESVVDDSQLPKDRFSAERLKGVDSTLKIQPAELGDSAMYLCASSSTDTNYGYTFGSGTRLTVV.

V is TRBV21-1 and J is TRBJ2-4. TRBV21-1 is recorded as a pseudogene. This CDR3 region has 15 residues. Here the CDR3 reads CASPGRGGPKNIQYF. Written as DNA, the CDR3 is TGTGCCAGCCCGGGAAGGGGCGGGCCCAAAAACATTCAGTACTTC.

The sample holds one count of this clone. The chain recombines TRBV5-8 with TRBJ2-6, with no clear D. V lost 1 base and J 3 bases, leaving 8 bases between the germline ends. Germline V gene data show CDR1 as SGHTS and CDR2 as YDEGEE. The CDR3 totals 15 residues. The CDR3 nucleotides are TGTGCCAGCAGCTTGAGTTGGCGTGGGGCCAACGTCCTGACTTTC. Its translation is CASSLSWRGANVLTF.

V gene TRBV14 combines with J gene TRBJ2-1; D unresolved. The V gene lost 2 bases and the J gene lost 1 base, with 6 bases spanning the gap. The germline CDR1 and CDR2 sequences are SGHDN and FVKESK. This CDR3 comprises 14 residues. The CDR3 protein is CASSQKLSYNEQFF. DNA for the CDR3: TGTGCCAGCAGCCAAAAACTTTCCTACAATGAGCAGTTCTTC.

The gene calls are TRBV9 and TRBJ1-3; no definite D call. The CDR3 is 15 residues long. Trimming cost V 0 bases and J 0 bases, with 7 bases left between them. Germline V CDR1 and CDR2: SGDLS, YYNGEE. In DNA, the CDR3 is TGTGCCAGCAGCGTAGCTGCGAGCTCTGGAAACACCATATATTTT. As protein: CASSVAASSGNTIYF.

The chain carries TRBV29-1 and TRBJ2-1, with 14 bases identical to TRBD2. Per the germline V gene, CDR1 is SQVTM and CDR2 is ANQGSEA. V shed 6 bases, J shed 3 bases, and the junction held 16 bases outside the gene matches. This CDR3 has 19 residues. The CDR3 here is CSVAGVTSGRAADYNEQFF. In DNA, the CDR3 is TGCAGCGTGGCTGGGGTGACTAGCGGGAGGGCCGCTGACTACAATGAGCAGTTCTTC.

The chain has TRBV14 and TRBJ2-3; D not certain. Trimming cost V 1 base and J 4 bases, with 12 bases left between them. The CDR3 sequence is 15 residues long. From germline, CDR1 is SGHDN and CDR2 FVKESK. The CDR3 here is CASSQGPTGPDTQYF. The CDR3 nucleotides read TGTGCCAGCAGCCAAGGACCAACCGGCCCAGATACGCAGTATTTT.

V gene TRBV6-5 combines with J gene TRBJ2-1; D is ambiguous. Germline loops: CDR1 MNHEY, CDR2 SVGAGI. CDR3 size: 15 residues. Trimming stripped 6 bases from V and 0 bases from J, with 12 bases between. The CDR3 DNA reads TGTGCCAGCAGGCCCTACAGCTACTCCTACAATGAGCAGTTCTTC. This sequence encodes CASRPYSYSYNEQFF.

The chain has TRBV19 and TRBJ1-1; perhaps TRBD1 as D (5 bases). V was trimmed by 2 bases and J by 6 bases, leaving 10 bases between them. The CDR3 extends over 13 amino acids. CDR1 is LNHDA, CDR2 SQIVND, per germline (reference sequence). The CDR3 spells CASSITGTAEAFF. The CDR3 nucleotides are TGTGCCAGTAGTATAACAGGTACGGCTGAAGCTTTCTTT.

The chain couples TRBV7-8 to TRBJ2-2, with D possibly TRBD2 on 6 matching bases. This CDR3 comprises 16 residues. The V gene's germline CDR1 is SGHVS and CDR2 FQNEAQ. V lost 0 bases, J lost 5 bases, and 13 bases lay in between. This CDR3 reads CASSLAGGAGTGELFF. CDR3 in DNA: TGTGCCAGCAGCTTAGCCGGGGGAGCTGGGACCGGGGAGCTGTTTTTT.

The chain carries TRBV11-2 and TRBJ2-7; D gene ambiguous. V lost 2 bases and J lost 0, with 17 bases in between. Germline V lookup: CDR1 SGHAT, CDR2 FQNNGV. The length of the CDR3 is 17 residues. CDR3 amino acids: CASSLPPLPASSYEQYF. CDR3 bases: TGTGCCAGCAGCTTACCCCCCTTACCGGCGAGCTCCTACGAGCAGTACTTC.

The chain employs TRBV27 and TRBJ2-1; 8 bases agree with TRBD2. The CDR3 has 15 amino acids. The germline gives CDR1 MNHEY, CDR2 SMNVEV (reference sequence). V gave up 6 bases and J gave up 3 bases; unmatched junction bases: 7. DNA for the CDR3: TGTGCCAGCAGCCCCACAGCGGGAGTCTACAATGAGCAGTTCTTC. It encodes CASSPTAGVYNEQFF.

This sequence joins TRBV6-5 and TRBJ2-7; D perhaps matches TRBD1 (5 bases). Trimming took off 6 bases at V and 2 bases at J, with 11 bases between the two ends. The germline gives CDR1 MNHEY, CDR2 SVGAGI. The CDR3 consists of 13 residues. The CDR3 protein is CASRPGQTYEQYF. The DNA for the CDR3 is TGTGCCAGCAGGCCCGGACAAACCTACGAGCAGTACTTC.

The rearrangement uses TRBV5-6 and TRBJ2-7; 9 nucleotides line up with TRBD2. This CDR3 spans 16 amino acids. Germline V CDR1 and CDR2: SGHDT, YYEEEE. J was trimmed by 5 bases and V by 0 bases; bases with no gene match: 9. CDR3 loop: CASSLGLVAGANEQYF. As DNA, the CDR3 is TGTGCCAGCAGCTTGGGTTTGGTAGCGGGAGCAAACGAGCAGTACTTC.

The chain is built from TRBV7-9 and TRBJ2-1; TRBD1 agrees at 7 bases. CDR3 length: 17 residues. Germline values: CDR1 SEHNR, CDR2 FQNEAQ (reference sequence). V trimming: 4 bases; J trimming: 3 bases; junction bases outside the gene matches: 12. CDR3 DNA: TGTGCCAGCAGCTCAGGGCAAATGGACAGGAGCTACAATGAGCAGTTCTTC. Residues: CASSSGQMDRSYNEQFF.

Details on this clone: The sample contains more than one DNA sequence encoding this CDR3. V and J are TRBV27 and TRBJ2-7; 12 positions agree with TRBD2. Germline assignment: CDR1 MNHEY and CDR2 SMNVEV (reference sequence). The CDR3 consists of 14 residues. The V segment lost 6 bases and the J segment 3 bases; nucleotides outside the gene matches: 3. The DNA for the CDR3 is TGTGCCAGCAGGCTAGCGGGAGGGAGCTACGAGCAGTACTTC. Protein: CASRLAGGSYEQYF.

The J gene is TRBJ2-7, the V gene TRBV11-2; D is perhaps TRBD1 or TRBD2 (5 bases each). From germline, CDR1 is SGHAT and CDR2 FQNNGV. This CDR3 comprises 16 residues. V was cut by 1 base and J by 4 bases, with 17 bases left in between. CDR3 DNA sequence: TGTGCCAGCAGCTTAGGCGAGGACACAAGAGGGTACGAGCAGTACTTC. Residues: CASSLGEDTRGYEQYF.

The genes are TRBV25-1 and TRBJ2-7, with TRBD1 as a possible D gene (5 bases). In germline, CDR1 is MGHDK, CDR2 SYGVNS. This CDR3 is built from 15 residues. V was cut by 1 base and J by 1 base, with 11 bases left in between. The chain's CDR3 is CASSEFSDRSYEQYF. As DNA, the CDR3 is TGTGCCAGCAGTGAATTCTCCGACAGATCCTACGAGCAGTACTTC.

This clone has only one observation. The chain recombines TRBV28 with TRBJ1-4, with 9 bases that match TRBD1. J gave up 8 bases and V 5 bases, and 9 bases lay outside the gene matches. Germline lookup yields CDR1 MDHEN and CDR2 SYDVKM. The CDR3 contains 15 residues. The CDR3 nucleotides are TGTGCCAGCAGTCCTCCGGGACAGGGTTGGGAAAAACTGTTTTTT. The encoded protein is CASSPPGQGWEKLFF.